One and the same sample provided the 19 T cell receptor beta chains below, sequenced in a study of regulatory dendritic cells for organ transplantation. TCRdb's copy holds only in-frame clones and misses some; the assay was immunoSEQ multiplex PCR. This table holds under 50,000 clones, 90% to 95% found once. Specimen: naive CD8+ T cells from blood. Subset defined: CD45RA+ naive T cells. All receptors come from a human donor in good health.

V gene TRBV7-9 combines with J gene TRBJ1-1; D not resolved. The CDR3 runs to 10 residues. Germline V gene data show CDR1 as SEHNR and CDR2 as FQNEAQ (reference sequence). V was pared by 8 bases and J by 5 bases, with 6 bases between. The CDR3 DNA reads TGTGCCAGCGGGCGGACTGAAGCTTTCTTT. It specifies CASGRTEAFF.

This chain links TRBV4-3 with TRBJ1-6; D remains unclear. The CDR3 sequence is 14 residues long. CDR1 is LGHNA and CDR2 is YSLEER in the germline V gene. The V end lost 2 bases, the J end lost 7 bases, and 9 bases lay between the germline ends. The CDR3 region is CASSQNGANSPLHF. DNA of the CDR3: TGCGCCAGCAGCCAAAACGGCGCGAATTCACCCCTCCACTTT.

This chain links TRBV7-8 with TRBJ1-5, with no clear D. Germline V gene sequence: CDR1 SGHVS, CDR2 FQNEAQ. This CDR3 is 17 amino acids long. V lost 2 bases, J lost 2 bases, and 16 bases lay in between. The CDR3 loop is CASSLYNRDRGNQPQHF. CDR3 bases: TGTGCCAGCAGCTTATATAACCGCGATAGAGGCAATCAGCCCCAGCATTTT.

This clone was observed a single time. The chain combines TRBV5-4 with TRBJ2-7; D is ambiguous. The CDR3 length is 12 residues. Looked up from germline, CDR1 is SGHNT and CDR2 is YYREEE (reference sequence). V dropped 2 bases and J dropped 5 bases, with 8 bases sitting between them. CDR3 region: CASSFSVDEQYF. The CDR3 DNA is TGTGCCAGCAGCTTCTCGGTGGACGAGCAGTACTTC.

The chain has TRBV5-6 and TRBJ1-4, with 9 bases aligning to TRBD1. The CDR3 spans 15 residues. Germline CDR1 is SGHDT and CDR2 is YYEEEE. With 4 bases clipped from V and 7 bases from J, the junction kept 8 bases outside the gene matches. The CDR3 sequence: CASSPTGGAGEKLFF. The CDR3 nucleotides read TGTGCCAGCAGCCCTACAGGGGGCGCCGGTGAAAAACTGTTTTTT.

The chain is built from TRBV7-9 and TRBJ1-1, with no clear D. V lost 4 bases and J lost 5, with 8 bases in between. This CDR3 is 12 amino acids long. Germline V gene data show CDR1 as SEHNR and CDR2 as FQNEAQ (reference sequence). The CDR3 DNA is TGTGCCAGCAGCTACAGCGTAACTGAAGCTTTCTTT. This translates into CASSYSVTEAFF.

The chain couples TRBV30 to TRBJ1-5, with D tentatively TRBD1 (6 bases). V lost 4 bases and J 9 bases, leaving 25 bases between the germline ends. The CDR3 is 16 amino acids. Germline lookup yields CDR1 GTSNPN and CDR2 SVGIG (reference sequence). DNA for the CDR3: TGTGCCTGGACCCCAGCCTGGCAGGGGCGAAGATCGCCCCAGCATTTT. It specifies CAWTPAWQGRRSPQHF.

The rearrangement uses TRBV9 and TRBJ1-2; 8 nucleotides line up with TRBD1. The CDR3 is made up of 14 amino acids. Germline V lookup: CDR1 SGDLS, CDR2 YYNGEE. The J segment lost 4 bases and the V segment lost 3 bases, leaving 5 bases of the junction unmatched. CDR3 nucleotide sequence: TGTGCCAGCAGCGGGACAGGGTTGATCTATGGCTACACCTTC. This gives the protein CASSGTGLIYGYTF.

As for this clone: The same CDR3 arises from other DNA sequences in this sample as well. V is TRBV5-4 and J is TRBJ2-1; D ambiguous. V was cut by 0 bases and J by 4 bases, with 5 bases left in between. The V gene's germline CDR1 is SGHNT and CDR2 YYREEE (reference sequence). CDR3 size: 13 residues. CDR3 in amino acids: CASSLASYNEQFF. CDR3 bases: TGTGCCAGCAGCTTGGCCTCGTACAATGAGCAGTTCTTC.

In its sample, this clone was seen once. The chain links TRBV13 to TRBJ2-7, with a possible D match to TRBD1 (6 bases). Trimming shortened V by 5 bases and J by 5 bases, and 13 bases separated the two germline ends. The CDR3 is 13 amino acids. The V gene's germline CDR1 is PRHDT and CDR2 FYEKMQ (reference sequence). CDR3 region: CASSQGTRHEQYF. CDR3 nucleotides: TGTGCCAGCAGCCAGGGGACAAGGCACGAGCAGTACTTC.

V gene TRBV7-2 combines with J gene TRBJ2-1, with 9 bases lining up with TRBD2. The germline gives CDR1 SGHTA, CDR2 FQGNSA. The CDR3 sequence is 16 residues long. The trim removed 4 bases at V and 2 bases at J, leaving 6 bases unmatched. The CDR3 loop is CASSSEAGGTYNEQFF. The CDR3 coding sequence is TGTGCCAGCAGCTCTGAAGCGGGGGGAACCTACAATGAGCAGTTCTTC.

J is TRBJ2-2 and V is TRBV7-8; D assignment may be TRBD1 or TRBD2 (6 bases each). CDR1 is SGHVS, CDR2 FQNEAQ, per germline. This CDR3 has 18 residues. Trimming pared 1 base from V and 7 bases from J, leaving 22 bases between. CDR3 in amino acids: CASSLGSHRTGADGELFF. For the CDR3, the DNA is TGTGCCAGCAGCTTAGGAAGCCATAGGACGGGGGCGGACGGGGAGCTGTTTTTT.

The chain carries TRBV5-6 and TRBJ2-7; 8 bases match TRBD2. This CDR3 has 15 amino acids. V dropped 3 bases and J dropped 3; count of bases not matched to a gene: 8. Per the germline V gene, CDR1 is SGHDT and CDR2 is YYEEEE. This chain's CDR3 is CASSSSGGKLYEQYF. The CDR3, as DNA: TGTGCCAGCAGCTCCTCGGGGGGGAAACTCTACGAGCAGTACTTC.

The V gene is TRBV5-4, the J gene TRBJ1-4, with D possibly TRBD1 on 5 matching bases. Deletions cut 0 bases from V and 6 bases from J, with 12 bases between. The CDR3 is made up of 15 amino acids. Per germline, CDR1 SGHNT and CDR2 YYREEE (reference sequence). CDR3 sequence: CASSLAGGIDEKLFF. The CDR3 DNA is TGTGCCAGCAGCTTGGCCGGGGGTATCGATGAAAAACTGTTTTTT.

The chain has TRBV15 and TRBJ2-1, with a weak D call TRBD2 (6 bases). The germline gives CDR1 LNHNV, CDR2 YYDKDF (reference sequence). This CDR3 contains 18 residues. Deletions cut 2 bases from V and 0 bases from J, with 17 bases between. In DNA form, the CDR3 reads TGTGCCACCAGCAGATCCCTCTCGGTAGCGGCCTCCTACAATGAGCAGTTCTTC. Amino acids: CATSRSLSVAASYNEQFF.

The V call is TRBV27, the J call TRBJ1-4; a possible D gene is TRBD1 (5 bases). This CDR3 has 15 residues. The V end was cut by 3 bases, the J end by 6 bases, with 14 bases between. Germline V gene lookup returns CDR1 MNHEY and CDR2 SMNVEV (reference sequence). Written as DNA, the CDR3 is TGTGCCAGCAGTTTGGGACTGGGGATTGATGAAAAACTGTTTTTT. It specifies CASSLGLGIDEKLFF. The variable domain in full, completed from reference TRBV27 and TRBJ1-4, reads EAQVTQNPRYLITVTGKKLTVTCSQNMNHEYMSWYRQDPGLGLRQIYYSMNVEVTDKGDVPEGYKVSRKEKRNFPLILESPSPNQTSLYFCASSLGLGIDEKLFFGSGTQLSVL.

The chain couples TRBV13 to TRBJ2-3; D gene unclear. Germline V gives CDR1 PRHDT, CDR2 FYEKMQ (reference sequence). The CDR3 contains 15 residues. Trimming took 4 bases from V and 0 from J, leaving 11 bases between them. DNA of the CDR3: TGTGCCAGCAGCTATGACAAAGTAAGCACAGATACGCAGTATTTT. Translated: CASSYDKVSTDTQYF. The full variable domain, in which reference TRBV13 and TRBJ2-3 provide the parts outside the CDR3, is AAGVIQSPRHLIKEKRETATLKCYPIPRHDTVYWYQQGPGQDPQFLISFYEKMQSDKGSIPDRFSAQQFSDYHSELNMSSLELGDSALYFCASSYDKVSTDTQYFGPGTRLTVL.

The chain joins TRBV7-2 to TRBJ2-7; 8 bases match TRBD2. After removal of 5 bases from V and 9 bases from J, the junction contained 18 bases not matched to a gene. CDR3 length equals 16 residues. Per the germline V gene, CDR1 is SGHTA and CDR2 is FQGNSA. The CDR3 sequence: CASSQGYGGGGTGQYF. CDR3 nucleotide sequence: TGTGCCAGCAGCCAAGGGTACGGGGGGGGCGGAACTGGGCAGTACTTC.

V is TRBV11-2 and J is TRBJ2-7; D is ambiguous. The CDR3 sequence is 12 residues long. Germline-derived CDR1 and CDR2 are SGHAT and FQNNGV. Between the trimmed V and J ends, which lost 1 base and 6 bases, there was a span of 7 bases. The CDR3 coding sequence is TGTGCCAGCAGCTTAGTAGGCCCCGAGCAGTACTTC. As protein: CASSLVGPEQYF.